This TCR beta chain derives from a study of PD-L1 blockade in urothelial cancer. At the level of the study: About nine tenths of the roughly 29 patients comprised males who had bladder-origin urothelial cancer. T cells were recovered from blood samples at a median of 141,255.

Clones were read by immunoSEQ multiplex PCR, and TCRdb kept only the in-frame ones, dropping some. The top ten hold under 2% of the sample, which has some 120,000 clones, 85% to 90% seen once. Time point denoted: peripheral blood 6 weeks after treatment start. Germline CDR1 SGHRS, CDR2 YFSETQ. The CDR3 runs to 17 residues. J gave up 5 bases and V 0 bases, and 10 bases lay outside the gene matches. The chain is built from TRBV5-1 and TRBJ2-5; 10 bases are a match to TRBD2. This TCR was sampled from a man aged 55 to 70 with urothelial cancer. Here the sequenced sample was PBMCs, taken around atezolizumab (anti-PD-L1) treatment. This CDR3 is CASSLAKASGSGETQYF. The CDR3 DNA reads as TGCGCCAGCAGCTTGGCCAAGGCTAGCGGGAGCGGGGAGACCCAGTACTTC. Complete variable domain (other parts from reference TRBV5-1 and TRBJ2-5): KAGVTQTPRYLIKTRGQQVTLSCSPISGHRSVSWYQQTPGQGLQFLFEYFSETQRNKGNFPGRFSGRQFSNSRSEMNVSTLELGDSALYLCASSLAKASGSGETQYFGPGTRLLVL.